The TCR beta chain under discussion was sequenced for a study of Graves' ophthalmopathy and Graves' hyperthyroidism (dated by TCRdb to 2017 to 2018). Turning to the overall study: Peripheral blood was collected at initial diagnosis, before any treatment. The study used signatures of the TCR beta repertoire to tell Graves' ophthalmopathy apart from Graves' hyperthyroidism and to predict which patients would progress to ophthalmopathy. In total, 135 blood samples were TCR-sequenced: roughly 45 ophthalmopathy, approximately 75 hyperthyroidism and some 17 hyperthyroidism-to-ophthalmopathy patients. To explore V-J signatures that distinguish ophthalmopathy from hyperthyroidism, a discovery set of 100 patients was enrolled, made up of about 40 with ophthalmopathy and some 56 with stable hyperthyroidism. The independent validation cohort included 18 to 20 hyperthyroidism patients plus 17 patients who later progressed from hyperthyroidism to ophthalmopathy. In roughly six hyperthyroidism patients, the T-cell repertoires found in thyroid tissue were compared with those found in blood. Once sampling was done, hyperthyroidism patients were given methimazole at a starting dose of 30 mg daily, while ophthalmopathy patients were given high-dose intravenous methylprednisolone.

Study-level results and caveats: In cross-validation, the 13-signature model distinguished ophthalmopathy from stable hyperthyroidism with 85% to 90% sensitivity and approximately 81% specificity, and in the test set the corresponding values were approximately 79% and 70%. Sample size was not statistically predetermined, and group allocation was not concealed from the investigators. Most expanded thyroid clonotypes with a frequency above 0.001 also appeared in blood, which suggests that blood repertoires may reflect the immune response in the thyroid. In validation, the model predicted ophthalmopathy progression with nearly 71% sensitivity and less than 80% specificity; roughly 12 predicted patients were CT-confirmed with GO in a median of around 6 months.

Patients with ophthalmopathy had moderately to severely active disease, with a Clinical Activity Score of 3 or more, a NOSPECS grade of 4 or more, and a disease duration of less than 3 months. Anyone with other autoimmune diseases, uncontrolled infections, pregnancy or lactation was excluded from the study. Diagnosis relied on clinical symptoms, serum thyroxine, TRAb, thyroid ultrasound and orbital computed tomography. PBMCs were isolated from more than 9 ml of fresh peripheral blood by Ficoll-Paque density gradient centrifugation. Total RNA was extracted with Trizol reagent and quality-checked on an Agilent 2100 Bioanalyzer. This clonotype has more than one count but fewer than ten. The antigen it binds to is not known. Per-base qualities were not stored, and no clone one base away is much larger. For repertoire sequencing, TCR beta CDR3 regions were amplified from RNA transcripts. HTBI primers and the Qiagen OneStep RT-PCR kit were used in a first-round RT-PCR, which was followed by a second-round multiplex PCR, size selection and purification. The libraries underwent paired-end sequencing with 100 bp reads on an Illumina HiSeq2000. The study's processing was this. SOAPnuke was used to process the reads, removing any read that contained adapters or uncalled bases, had a mean Phred below 15, or lacked an exact match to the constant primer or identifier. COPE v1.2.5 was used to merge the high-quality paired reads. Each unique nucleotide sequence was defined as a clonotype, and clonotypes were aligned to IMGT TRB V, D and J references with MiTCR v1.1. The analysis was limited to V-J combinations with a frequency above 0.0001, which together covered 99% to 99.2% of the repertoires. For each V-J combination, a TCR clonal expansion and chaos score was defined as F50 clonal expansion divided by the chaos observed in the TCRdist matrix. Welch's t-statistics and random forest were used to reduce features to about a dozen V-J combinations, which were fed into a naive Bayes classifier. The similarity between thyroid and blood repertoires was quantified using the Morisita-Horn index. TCRdb's own reprocessing of the public reads used fastp at Q25 and MiXCR and kept productive beta chains. Rows are combined by CDR3 protein, so each entry shows the most common genes and DNA. In this record, the V and J calls reflect TCRdb's handling and not the investigators' own analysis. For this sample there are 650,000 to 800,000 distinct CDR3 sequences; under 50% appear just once. The ten biggest clones cover 3% to 4% of the sample.

The junction shows trimming of 4 bases on V and 3 bases on J, and the gene matches do not reach 9 bases of it. Sequences SGHRS (CDR1) and YFSETQ (CDR2) are obtained from the germline V gene. The CDR3 has 17 amino acids, counting the end cysteine and phenylalanine. This entry keeps only the CDR3 DNA: 51 bases, framed from base 1. Input material: peripheral blood. This sequence originates from an adult man with Graves' ophthalmopathy. In this chain, TRBV5-1 is recombined with TRBJ2-2, with 10 central nucleotides matching TRBD1. This receptor carries the CDR3 CASSPLPDRGDTGELFF. At the DNA level, the sequence is TGCGCCAGCAGCCCCTTACCGGACAGGGGGGACACCGGGGAGCTGTTTTTT.